The text below deals with one TCR beta chain. There is no known antigen for this receptor. No per-base quality is available; no much larger clone lies one base away. V loses 8 bases, J loses 7 bases, and the germline ends lie 15 bases apart. Sequences MDHEN (CDR1) and SYDVKM (CDR2) are obtained from the germline V gene. The CDR3 measures 14 amino acids from cysteine to phenylalanine. The read is trimmed to its CDR3 DNA, 42 bases read in frame from base 1. This specimen's time point label, per the study, means: about 28 days (+/-7) after the second vaccine dose. Because spike-specific TCR depth and breadth did not differ between the two schedules, AZD1222 recipients who got a second dose at roughly 4 weeks were pooled with those who got a second dose at roughly 12 weeks. Vaccinee samples were obtained from the UK trials COV001 and COV002, which included a single-blind randomized controlled phase 2/3 trial of AZD1222 (ChAdOx1 nCoV-19) in healthy adults. Trial participant PBMC samples were collected at day 0 and day 28 after the second dose for TCRbeta chain sequencing.

The sample originates from a study of T cell responses to AZD1222 COVID-19 vaccine (dated by TCRdb to about 2021). General notes on the study: A total of just over 230 trial participants underwent TCR sequencing, of whom some 200 had received two doses of AZD1222 and around 25 had received two doses of the MenACWY control vaccine. Trial participants were enrolled by age into 18-55, 56-69 and 70-plus year subgroups, with roughly 150, 30 and 60 TCR-sequenced participants respectively. The paper as a whole reports these results and caveats: Most participants were white British and females outnumbered males, and the authors suggested that clonal diversity may have been underestimated. Reportedly, almost half of the unique spike-specific TCRs recognized epitopes lying outside the regions that are mutated in the B.1.351 and B.1.1.7 variants. The vaccine-associated CD4 TCRs covered the entire spike protein, and the dominant responses fell in regions 160-218 and 743-854. Conclusions about previously exposed vaccinees are limited, since just five to seven AZD1222 recipients were seropositive for SARS-CoV-2 at baseline. In the small 56-69-year group, the increase in depth fell short of significance, most likely because of low power. Because no day 14 peak-response samples were available, repertoires were characterized only after the peak T cell response. After two AZD1222 doses, spike-specific TCR breadth and depth were significantly higher than at day 0 and than in MenACWY recipients.

The CDR3 regions of human TCRbeta chains were analyzed by immunosequencing. As for the authors' bioinformatics: Repertoire TCRs were matched against a reference library of SARS-CoV-2-specific TCRs generated with the MIRA antigen-specificity platform. Breadth meant the fraction of unique TCRs that were SARS-CoV-2-associated, whereas depth meant the fraction of total T cells that were SARS-CoV-2-associated. Using the MIRA data, each spike-specific TCR was mapped to the spike region that the TCR reacts to and placed in a CD4 or CD8 class. Log10-transformed breadth and depth values were compared by one-way ANOVA with Sidak's multiple comparisons tests. TCRdb re-hosts the immuneACCESS table, in-frame sequences only. Its copies lack some clones; in the studies checked, an unresolved V gene accounts for under half of them, and the cause for the rest is not known. The D gene and trimming were derived from the DNA, and the V and J assignments and clone size from that table. For this sample there are about 110,000 clones; about 89% appear just once. The ten largest account for roughly 6.2% of the sample.

This chain joins TRBV28 to TRBJ1-6; the D gene remains uncertain. The sample was peripheral blood, taken 28 days after the second AZD1222 dose. This clonotype was obtained from an adult who received the AZD1222 COVID-19 vaccine. The encoded CDR3 is CASGRSPENSPLHF. In nucleotides, the sequence is TGTGCCAGCGGGAGGTCCCCTGAGAATTCACCCCTCCACTTT.